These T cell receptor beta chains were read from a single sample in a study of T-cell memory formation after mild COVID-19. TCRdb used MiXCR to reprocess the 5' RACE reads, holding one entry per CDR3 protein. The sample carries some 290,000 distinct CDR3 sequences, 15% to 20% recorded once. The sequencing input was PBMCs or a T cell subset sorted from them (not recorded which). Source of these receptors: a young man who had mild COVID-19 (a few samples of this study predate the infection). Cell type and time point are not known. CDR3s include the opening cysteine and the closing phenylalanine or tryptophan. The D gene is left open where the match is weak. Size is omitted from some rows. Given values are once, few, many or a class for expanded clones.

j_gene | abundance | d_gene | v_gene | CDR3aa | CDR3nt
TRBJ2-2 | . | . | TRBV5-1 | CASSSSGTVVNTGELFF | TGCGCCAGCAGCTCCTCGGGGACGGTCGTGAACACCGGGGAGCTGTTTTTT
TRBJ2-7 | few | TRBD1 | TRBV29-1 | CSVLKLRGRFYEQYF | TGCAGCGTTCTCAAACTCAGGGGGCGTTTCTACGAGCAGTACTTC
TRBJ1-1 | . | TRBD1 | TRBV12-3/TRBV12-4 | CASSPSGQAPITEASF | TGTGCCAGCAGCCCCTCGGGACAGGCCCCAATCACTGAAGCTTCATTT
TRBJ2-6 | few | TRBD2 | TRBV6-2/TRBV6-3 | CASSTPQRGISRANVLTF | TGTGCCAGCAGCACCCCCCAGCGGGGGATCTCTCGGGCCAACGTCCTGACTTTC
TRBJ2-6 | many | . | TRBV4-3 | CASSQETQGTGANVLTF | TGCGCCAGCAGCCAAGAAACCCAGGGGACTGGGGCCAACGTCCTGACTTTC
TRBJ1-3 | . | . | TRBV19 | CASSRLSSDNTIYF | TGTGCCAGTAGTAGACTATCTTCGGACAACACCATATATTTT
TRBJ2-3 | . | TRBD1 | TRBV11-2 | CASSLVQGVGTDTQYF | TGTGCCAGCAGCTTAGTCCAGGGGGTGGGCACAGATACGCAGTATTTT
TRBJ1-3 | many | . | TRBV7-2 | CASRLEGDTIYF | TGTGCCAGCAGGCTCGAGGGCGACACCATATATTTT
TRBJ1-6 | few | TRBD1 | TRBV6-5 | CASTLAQGGNSPLHF | TGTGCCAGCACCCTAGCACAGGGGGGTAATTCACCCCTCCACTTT
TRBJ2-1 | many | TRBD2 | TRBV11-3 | CASSYSGGPLFF | TGTGCCAGCAGCTACTCGGGGGGGCCTCTGTTCTTC
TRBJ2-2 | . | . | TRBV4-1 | CARSQVGGGSGELFF | TGCGCCAGAAGCCAAGTGGGCGGGGGCTCCGGGGAGCTGTTTTTT
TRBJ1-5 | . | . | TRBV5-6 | CASSIGDQPQHF | TGTGCCAGCAGCATAGGGGATCAGCCCCAGCATTTT
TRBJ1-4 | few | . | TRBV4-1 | CASSQSPRGEKLFF | TGCGCCAGCAGCCAAAGTCCAAGAGGAGAAAAACTGTTTTTT
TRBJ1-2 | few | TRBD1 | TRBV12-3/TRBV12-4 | CASSPGQYYGYTF | TGTGCCAGCAGTCCGGGACAGTACTATGGCTACACCTTC
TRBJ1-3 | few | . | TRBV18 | CASSPGTGSGNTIYF | TGTGCCAGCTCACCCGGGACTGGCTCTGGAAACACCATATATTTT
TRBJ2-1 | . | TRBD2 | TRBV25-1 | CATLRGTSYEQFF | TGTGCCACCCTCCGGGGGACTAGCTATGAGCAGTTCTTC
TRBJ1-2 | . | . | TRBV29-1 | CSVDRGFYGYTF | TGCAGCGTTGATCGGGGGTTCTATGGCTACACCTTC
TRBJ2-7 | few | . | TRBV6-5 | CASSYSTLDTTYEQYF | TGTGCCAGCAGTTACTCGACTCTGGACACTACCTACGAGCAGTACTTC
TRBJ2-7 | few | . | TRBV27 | CASSHIPDEQYF | TGTGCCAGCAGCCACATCCCGGACGAGCAGTACTTC
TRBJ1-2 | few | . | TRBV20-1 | CSAEGDGPYGYTF | TGCAGTGCTGAGGGGGATGGCCCCTATGGCTACACCTTC
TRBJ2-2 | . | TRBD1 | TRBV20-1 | CSARGDGTGGYTGELFF | TGCAGTGCTCGAGGGGACGGGACAGGGGGATACACCGGGGAGCTGTTTTTT
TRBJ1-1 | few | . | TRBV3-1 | CASSRAGSEAFF | TGTGCCAGCAGCCGTGCAGGTTCCGAAGCTTTCTTT
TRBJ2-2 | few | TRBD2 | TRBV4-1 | CASSRVRASGGASTGELFF | TGCGCCAGCAGCCGCGTGAGGGCTAGCGGGGGGGCCTCGACCGGGGAGCTGTTTTTT